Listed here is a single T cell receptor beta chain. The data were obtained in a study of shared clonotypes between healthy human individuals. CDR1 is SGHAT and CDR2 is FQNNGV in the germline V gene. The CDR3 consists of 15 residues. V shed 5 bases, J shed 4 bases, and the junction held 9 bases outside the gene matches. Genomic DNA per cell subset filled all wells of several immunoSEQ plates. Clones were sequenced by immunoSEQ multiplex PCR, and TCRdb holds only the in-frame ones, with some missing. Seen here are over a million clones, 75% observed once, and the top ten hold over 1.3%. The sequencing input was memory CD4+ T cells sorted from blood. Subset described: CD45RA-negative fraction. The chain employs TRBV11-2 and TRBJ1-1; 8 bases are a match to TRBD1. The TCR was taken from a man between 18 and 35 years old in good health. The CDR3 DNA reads TGTGCCAGCAGCCCACAGGGGGTCCGGAGCACTGAAGCTTTCTTT. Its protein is CASSPQGVRSTEAFF. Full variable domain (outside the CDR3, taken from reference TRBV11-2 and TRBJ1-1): EAGVAQSPRYKIIEKRQSVAFWCNPISGHATLYWYQQILGQGPKLLIQFQNNGVVDDSQLPKDRFSAERLKGVDSTLKIQPAKLEDSAVYLCASSPQGVRSTEAFFGQGTRLTVV.